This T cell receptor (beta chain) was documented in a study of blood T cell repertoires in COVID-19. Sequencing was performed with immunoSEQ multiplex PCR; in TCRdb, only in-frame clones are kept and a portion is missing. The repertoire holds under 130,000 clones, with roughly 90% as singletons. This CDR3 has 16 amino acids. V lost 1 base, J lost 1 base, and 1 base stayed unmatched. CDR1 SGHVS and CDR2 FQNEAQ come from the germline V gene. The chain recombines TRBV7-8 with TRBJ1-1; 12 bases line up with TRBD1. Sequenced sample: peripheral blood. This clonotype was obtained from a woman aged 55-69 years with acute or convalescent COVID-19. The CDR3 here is CASSLGGQGANTEAFF. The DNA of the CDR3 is TGTGCCAGCAGCTTAGGGGGACAGGGGGCGAACACTGAAGCTTTCTTT. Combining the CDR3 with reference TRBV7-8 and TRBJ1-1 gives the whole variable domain GAGVSQSPRYKVAKRGQDVALRCDPISGHVSLFWYQQALGQGPEFLTYFQNEAQLDKSGLPSDRFFAERPEGSVSTLKIQRTQQEDSAVYLCASSLGGQGANTEAFFGQGTRLTVV.